This is a list of T cell receptor beta chains from one sample in a study of radiation and T cells in renal cell carcinoma. Repertoires were generated with immunoSEQ multiplex PCR, while TCRdb's copy carries only in-frame clones and drops some. The repertoire holds tens of thousands of clones, about 86% seen once, with about 23% in the top ten. The source was blood, collected from a patient whose treatment included radiotherapy and nephrectomy. These TCRs come from a woman aged 45-59 years with renal cell carcinoma. Each CDR3 is given without its conserved first and last residue. The order of the fields is J gene, V gene, CDR3 protein.

TRBJ1-2,TRBV4-2,ASSQDLSGHGYT
TRBJ2-3,TRBV7-2,ASSLLAGGPDTQY
TRBJ2-1,TRBV10-2,ASSEFEWRRSYNEQF
TRBJ2-3,TRBV19,ASSASSRTDTQY
TRBJ1-1,TRBV9,ASTLAGTLNTEAF
TRBJ1-4,TRBV27,ASGPDRGVEKLF
TRBJ1-1,TRBV11-2,ASSPPHQRGTEAF
TRBJ1-4,TRBV20-1,SALQEKLF
TRBJ2-3,TRBV28,ASSFPSGRAWGTQY
TRBJ1-6,TRBV10-1,ASSEGSYNSPLH
TRBJ1-2,TRBV5-1,ASSLNRQGANYGYT
TRBJ2-1,TRBV7-2,ASSLGLADHNEQF
TRBJ1-1,TRBV27,ASPLRDRGHLNTEAF
TRBJ2-5,TRBV5-4,ASSPDRVQETQY
TRBJ1-1,TRBV10-3,AISDPRGGYTEAF
TRBJ1-5,TRBV27,ASRTVYSNQPQH
TRBJ1-2,TRBV5-6,ASSLGAVGYT
TRBJ2-7,TRBV6-5,ASSAGTATYEQY
TRBJ2-1,TRBV5-8,ASSPGGGFYNEQF
TRBJ1-2,TRBV28,ASSPRFLGYT
TRBJ1-1,TRBV11-2,ASSLQGWSTEAF
TRBJ2-3,TRBV10-3,AIRVAGETDTQY
TRBJ2-1,TRBV25-1,ASSEYRTDNEQF
TRBJ2-6,TRBV5-4,ASSLGSDSGANVLT
TRBJ1-2,TRBV6-1,ASMNNYGYT
TRBJ2-1,TRBV10-3,AISAYRENEQF
TRBJ1-6,TRBV6-5,ASSLVGNSPLH
TRBJ2-3,TRBV6-5,ASSYGLAGAYTQY
TRBJ2-5,TRBV18,ASSPVGNSQETQY
TRBJ1-2,TRBV6-5,ASSREGQAYGYT
TRBJ1-1,TRBV18,ASSPSGRNRGNTEAF
TRBJ2-7,TRBV7-9,ASSPGGSYEQY
TRBJ2-7,TRBV5-4,ASSSDLDPSYEQY
TRBJ1-1,TRBV27,ASSTQDRNTEAF
TRBJ1-2,TRBV2,ASSVWTGDGYT
TRBJ1-2,TRBV5-8,ASSLVKGQARIYGYT
TRBJ1-2,TRBV7-8,ASSHSTAVNYGYT
TRBJ2-4,TRBV6-1,ASSDIGGGVNIQY
TRBJ1-6,TRBV28,ASSWTDRGIISPLH
TRBJ2-1,TRBV13,ASSPLGQANEQF
TRBJ1-2,TRBV7-7,ASSYLGPWGYGYT
TRBJ2-7,TRBV5-3,ASSLRQGDEQY
TRBJ2-7,TRBV6-6,ASSYSQGSEQY
TRBJ1-6,TRBV4-1,ASSQEYGYNSPLH
TRBJ1-1,TRBV15,ATSRDNGQAEAF
TRBJ2-1,TRBV15,ATSREGGRGYEQF
TRBJ1-4,TRBV13,ASSSIRGQTDEKLF
TRBJ2-3,TRBV6-1,ASSPTGGRTDTQY
TRBJ1-5,TRBV19,ASSIGLLSNQPQH
TRBJ1-1,TRBV5-8,ASSLLHMETEAF
TRBJ2-1,TRBV7-6,ASRPWPGGGNEQF
TRBJ1-5,TRBV2,ASSETGFYSNQPQH
TRBJ1-3,TRBV18,ASSPRTGKSGNTIY
TRBJ2-2,TRBV5-1,ASSLQTGELF
TRBJ1-1,TRBV6-6,ASGKNTEAF
TRBJ1-6,TRBV14,ASSQDGNSPLH
TRBJ1-5,TRBV30,AWGQGAGQPQH
TRBJ2-5,TRBV10-3,AITRDRYQETQY